The 26 T cell receptor beta chains in this list originate from one sample, sequenced in a study of T cells in Graves' hyperthyroidism and ophthalmopathy. Researchers took RNA transcripts and amplified the TCR beta CDR3 regions from them. Researchers ran a first-round RT-PCR on the TCR CDR3 using the HTBI primer set. One entry per CDR3 protein results from TCRdb running MiXCR on the multiplex PCR reads. The profile shows about 560,000 distinct CDR3 sequences, 16% of them singletons. The sample consisted of blood. The receptors originated from a young woman with Graves' hyperthyroidism.

This clonotype turned up a few times. This chain joins TRBV9 and TRBJ1-1, with TRBD1 as a possible D gene (5 bases). With 0 bases removed from V and 5 bases from J, the gap between germline ends came to 11 bases. CDR1 and CDR2 from the germline V gene are SGDLS and YYNGEE. The CDR3 spans 14 residues. The CDR3 here is CASSVDPGRTEAFF. The CDR3 DNA reads TGTGCCAGCAGCGTAGATCCAGGGCGGACTGAAGCTTTCTTT. The full variable domain, rest sourced from reference TRBV9 and TRBJ1-1, is DSGVTQTPKHLITATGQRVTLRCSPRSGDLSVYWYQQSLDQGLQFLIQYYNGEERAKGNILERFSAQQFPDLHSELNLSSLELGDSALYFCASSVDPGRTEAFFGQGTRLTVV.

The chain is built from TRBV11-2 and TRBJ1-2; the match to TRBD1 covers 8 bases. There are 13 residues in the CDR3. Germline CDR1 SGHAT, CDR2 FQNNGV. V was pared by 8 bases and J by 7 bases, with 9 bases of the junction left unmatched. The CDR3 nucleotides read TGTGCCAGCGGCTCGACAGGGGCAGGTGGCTACACCTTC. Protein sequence: CASGSTGAGGYTF.

This clonotype was counted between two and nine times. The CDR3 does not end in the conserved phenylalanine or tryptophan, so this is likely a read error. The chain joins TRBV20-1 to TRBJ1-5; 10 bases are a match to TRBD1. J gave up 5 bases and V 6 bases, and 7 bases lay outside the gene matches. The CDR3 extends over 14 amino acids. Looked up from germline, CDR1 is DFQATT and CDR2 is SNEGSKA (reference sequence). CDR3 DNA sequence: TGCAGTGCCAAGGTGGGGACAGGGGATCAGCCCCAGCATTCT. Its protein is CSAKVGTGDQPQHS.

The chain uses TRBV5-1 and TRBJ2-5; 14 bases are shared with TRBD2. The length of the CDR3 is 17 residues. Trimming cost V 4 bases and J 5 bases; bases outside gene matches: 10. CDR1 and CDR2 (germline): SGHRS, YFSETQ. CDR3 in DNA: TGCGCCAGCAGCCCCGGTGGACTAGCGGGAGGTCGGGAGACCCAGTACTTC. Encoded protein: CASSPGGLAGGRETQYF.

This clonotype came up many times. The V call is TRBV20-1, the J call TRBJ2-1, with D perhaps TRBD1 or TRBD2 (5 bases each). V lost 5 bases and J lost 0, with 11 bases in between. CDR1 and CDR2 from the germline V gene are DFQATT and SNEGSKA (reference sequence). CDR3 length: 14 residues. CDR3 region: CSALQGPSYNEQFF. Here the CDR3 DNA reads TGCAGTGCTCTCCAGGGACCCTCCTACAATGAGCAGTTCTTC.

V usage is TRBV15 and J usage is TRBJ2-7, with 14 bases fitting TRBD2. CDR1 is LNHNV, CDR2 YYDKDF, per germline (reference sequence). The CDR3 is 15 amino acids. V gave up 1 base and J gave up 4 bases; unmatched junction bases: 0. CDR3 region: CATSRGLAGGYEQYF. The CDR3 DNA reads TGTGCCACCAGCAGAGGACTAGCGGGAGGGTACGAGCAGTACTTC.

This chain's CDR3 is CASSPRTLPGNTIYF. The CDR3 DNA follows: TGTGCCAGCAGCCCCCGGACGCTCCCTGGAAACACCATATATTTT. The chain joins TRBV7-8 to TRBJ1-3; D remains unclear. Trimming shortened V by 5 bases and J by 2 bases, and 13 bases separated the two germline ends. Germline V gene data show CDR1 as SGHVS and CDR2 as FQNEAQ. The length of the CDR3 is 15 residues. Drawing the rest from reference TRBV7-8 and TRBJ1-3, the complete variable domain is GAGVSQSPRYKVAKRGQDVALRCDPISGHVSLFWYQQALGQGPEFLTYFQNEAQLDKSGLPSDRFFAERPEGSVSTLKIQRTQQEDSAVYLCASSPRTLPGNTIYFGEGSWLTVV.

The chain links TRBV20-1 to TRBJ2-1, with D unresolved. V was shortened by 5 bases and J by 0 bases, with 11 bases between the two germline ends. Germline CDR1 reads DFQATT; CDR2 reads SNEGSKA (reference sequence). The CDR3 has 14 residues. DNA of the CDR3: TGCAGTGCTCTCTCCCTCAGCTCCTACAATGAGCAGTTCTTC. Its protein product is CSALSLSSYNEQFF.

This clonotype has only a few counts. The chain combines TRBV12-3 or TRBV12-4 with TRBJ2-1; 8 nucleotides agree with TRBD2. The CDR3 runs 17 residues. The J segment lost 4 bases and the V segment lost 6 bases, leaving 14 bases of the junction unmatched. Here the CDR3 reads CASSHDSGTSNYNEQFF. The CDR3 DNA sequence: TGTGCCAGCAGCCACGATTCCGGGACTAGTAATTACAATGAGCAGTTCTTC.

Many counts were recorded for this clonotype. The rearrangement joins TRBV11-3 to TRBJ1-5; 10 bases align to TRBD1. This CDR3 comprises 14 residues. The trim removed 6 bases at V and 5 bases at J, leaving 4 bases unmatched. Germline V gene data show CDR1 as SGHNT and CDR2 as YENEEA. CDR3 residues: CASRGTGEDQPQHF. The DNA for the CDR3 is TGTGCCAGCAGAGGGACAGGGGAAGATCAGCCCCAGCATTTT.

This rearrangement joins TRBV15 to TRBJ2-1; D is perhaps TRBD2 (6 bases). In germline, CDR1 is LNHNV, CDR2 YYDKDF (reference sequence). Between the trimmed V and J ends, which lost 3 bases and 2 bases, there was a span of 17 bases. The CDR3 length is 17 residues. This chain's CDR3 is CATSSWSSGVTYNEQFF. The CDR3 DNA follows: TGTGCCACCAGCAGCTGGTCTTCGGGAGTCACCTACAATGAGCAGTTCTTC.

In this sample, this clonotype turned up a few times. The CDR3 protein is CASSPLRGLQETQYF. In DNA form, the CDR3 reads TGTGCCAGCAGCCCTTTGCGCGGGCTCCAAGAGACCCAGTACTTC. The V gene is TRBV7-9, the J gene TRBJ2-5; weak D call: TRBD2 (5 bases). Trimming took 5 bases from V and 1 from J, leaving 14 bases between them. Germline V gene data show CDR1 as SEHNR and CDR2 as FQNEAQ (reference sequence). The CDR3 is made up of 15 amino acids.

In this sample, this clonotype turned up many times. This sequence joins TRBV2 and TRBJ1-1; 9 bases agree with TRBD1. The germline V gene encodes CDR1 SNHLY and CDR2 FYNNEI. The CDR3 totals 13 residues. V lost 6 bases and J lost 6; bases outside the gene matches: 5. This CDR3 is CASSDRGWAEAFF. The CDR3 nucleotides read TGTGCCAGCAGCGACAGGGGGTGGGCTGAAGCTTTCTTT.

The V gene is TRBV6-1, the J gene TRBJ2-3, with D possibly being TRBD1 (5 bases). Germline CDR1 reads MNHNS; CDR2 reads SASEGT. Trimming shortened V by 4 bases and J by 0 bases, and 11 bases separated the two germline ends. The CDR3 runs to 15 residues. The DNA for the CDR3 is TGTGCCAGCAGTGGGACAAGAACTAGCACAGATACGCAGTATTTT. It is translated as CASSGTRTSTDTQYF.

This chain links TRBV4-3 with TRBJ1-1, with D hard to call. Trimming left V 0 bases short and J 1 base short, with 9 bases between. Germline CDR1 LGHNA, CDR2 YSLEER. The length of the CDR3 is 15 residues. The CDR3 DNA reads as TGCGCCAGCAGCCAAGATAAAGCATCGAACACTGAAGCTTTCTTT. The encoded protein is CASSQDKASNTEAFF.

The chain recombines TRBV28 with TRBJ1-4, with TRBD1 matching over 8 bases. CDR1 and CDR2 from the germline V gene are MDHEN and SYDVKM. The J segment lost 9 bases and the V segment lost 5 bases, leaving 8 bases of the junction unmatched. This CDR3 contains 14 residues. CDR3 nucleotides: TGTGCCAGCAGTCCACCGGACAGGGCGAAAAAACTGTTTTTT. As protein: CASSPPDRAKKLFF.

This clonotype was recorded at least ten times. The chain couples TRBV3-1 to TRBJ2-7; possible D gene TRBD1, 5 bases. From germline, CDR1 is LGHDT and CDR2 YNNKEL (reference sequence). The V gene lost 0 bases and the J gene lost 3 bases, with 12 bases spanning the gap. The CDR3 is made up of 15 amino acids. CDR3 region: CASSQDQQARYEQYF. CDR3 nucleotides: TGTGCCAGCAGCCAAGATCAACAGGCCCGCTACGAGCAGTACTTC.

This rearrangement joins TRBV6-4 to TRBJ2-3, with 10 bases that match TRBD1. V lost 8 bases, J lost 3 bases, and 8 bases stayed unmatched. The CDR3 is 15 amino acids. CDR1 is MRHNA, CDR2 SNTAGT, per germline. The CDR3 coding sequence is TGTGCCAGCGCCACCGGGACAGGGGCAACAGATACGCAGTATTTT. It encodes CASATGTGATDTQYF.

The genes are TRBV7-8 and TRBJ1-2; no clear D. Germline V CDR1 and CDR2: SGHVS, FQNEAQ. CDR3 length: 12 residues. Between the trimmed V and J ends, which lost 2 bases and 6 bases, there was a span of 7 bases. CDR3 bases: TGTGCCAGCAGCTTAAGTTTCGATGGCTACACCTTC. Translated, it gives CASSLSFDGYTF. The full variable domain, with the rest looked up from reference TRBV7-8 and TRBJ1-2, is GAGVSQSPRYKVAKRGQDVALRCDPISGHVSLFWYQQALGQGPEFLTYFQNEAQLDKSGLPSDRFFAERPEGSVSTLKIQRTQQEDSAVYLCASSLSFDGYTFGSGTRLTVV.

The chain is built from TRBV20-1 and TRBJ1-1; 7 bases match TRBD1. Germline V gives CDR1 DFQATT, CDR2 SNEGSKA (reference sequence). Trimming cost V 5 bases and J 7 bases; bases outside gene matches: 4. This CDR3 is 11 amino acids long. The CDR3 is CSAPGTDEAFF. The CDR3 nucleotides are TGCAGTGCTCCCGGGACAGATGAAGCTTTCTTT.

The chain uses TRBV19 and TRBJ2-3; the match to TRBD2 covers 11 bases. This CDR3 comprises 16 residues. The V gene end was trimmed by 3 bases and the J gene end by 2 bases; junction bases not matched to a gene: 4. Germline CDR1 LNHDA, CDR2 SQIVND (reference sequence). The CDR3 sequence: CASSIIAGGSTDTQYF. In DNA, the CDR3 is TGTGCCAGTAGTATCATAGCGGGAGGGTCCACAGATACGCAGTATTTT.

This clonotype was seen many times. This chain links TRBV6-2 or TRBV6-3 with TRBJ2-1; 7 bases line up with TRBD1. V trimming: 2 bases; J trimming: 12 bases; junction bases outside the gene matches: 4. Germline assignment: CDR1 MNHEY and CDR2 SVGEGT. The CDR3 has 12 residues. The CDR3 loop reads CASSYTPGGQFF. The CDR3 DNA is TGTGCCAGCAGTTACACGCCAGGGGGGCAGTTCTTC.

On this clonotype itself: It may be a read error: a sequence one base away is much more abundant. V gene TRBV28 combines with J gene TRBJ2-5, with D possibly being TRBD1 (6 bases). CDR3 length equals 15 residues. V lost 7 bases and J 1 base, leaving 16 bases between the germline ends. Germline V gene lookup returns CDR1 MDHEN and CDR2 SYDVKM. CDR3 loop: CASTLGGGSQETQYF. Written as DNA, the CDR3 is TGTGCCAGCACCCTTGGGGGCGGCTCCCAAGAGACCCAGTACTTC.

There are a few counts of this clonotype. The chain couples TRBV12-3 or TRBV12-4 to TRBJ1-5; the D gene is possibly TRBD1 (6 bases). CDR3 length equals 14 residues. Trimming cost V 7 bases and J 7 bases, with 17 bases left between them. CDR3 sequence (DNA): TGTGCCAGCACCCAGAGGTCAGGGGTCCAGCCCCAGCATTTT. Amino acid sequence: CASTQRSGVQPQHF.

This clonotype was detected many times. This chain connects TRBV28 to TRBJ2-7; no definite D call. CDR3 size: 11 residues. V gave up 0 bases and J gave up 6 bases, with 3 bases separating them. Germline V lookup: CDR1 MDHEN, CDR2 SYDVKM. The DNA for the CDR3 is TGTGCCAGCAGTTTATGGGGCGAGCAGTACTTC. Translating gives CASSLWGEQYF. The full variable domain, rest sourced from reference TRBV28 and TRBJ2-7, is DVKVTQSSRYLVKRTGEKVFLECVQDMDHENMFWYRQDPGLGLRLIYFSYDVKMKEKGDIPEGYSVSREKKERFSLILESASTNQTSMYLCASSLWGEQYFGPGTRLTVT.

This clonotype has only a few counts. V and J are TRBV7-2 and TRBJ2-5, with TRBD1 as a possible D gene (5 bases). This CDR3 is built from 14 residues. Trimming took 5 bases from V and 7 from J, leaving 17 bases between them. The V gene's germline CDR1 is SGHTA and CDR2 FQGNSA. The CDR3 DNA reads TGTGCCAGCAGCCCCCTTGTAGGGGTTTCGACCCAGTACTTC. Translating gives CASSPLVGVSTQYF.